This T cell receptor (beta chain) was obtained from a study of blood T cell repertoires in COVID-19. Looking at the study overall: The United States, Italy and Spain provided the acute and convalescent COVID-19 samples. PBMCs, B-cell-depleted T cells, or T cells were the source of the cDNA or gDNA that made up the material.

Method: immunoSEQ multiplex PCR; TCRdb's copy keeps in-frame clones and lacks some. The data contain over 200,000 clones, 86% of them singletons. V was clipped by 2 bases and J by 0 bases; unmatched bases: 6. Germline V CDR1 and CDR2: LNHDA, SQIVND (reference sequence). This CDR3 is 17 amino acids long. The clonotype was recovered from an elderly man with acute or convalescent COVID-19. The genes are TRBV19 and TRBJ1-5; 8 bases line up with TRBD1. The sample taken for sequencing was peripheral blood. The CDR3 DNA sequence: TGTGCCAGTAGTATAAGTCAGGGGGCCTCTAGCAATCAGCCCCAGCATTTT. Its protein is CASSISQGASSNQPQHF.